This T cell receptor beta chain was captured in a study of cytomegalovirus exposure and HLA in healthy donors. Study-wide findings and caveats: Rare sequences made up most TCRs, while some public TCRs were found in many donors.

The repertoire was sequenced with immunoSEQ multiplex PCR; TCRdb's copy has only in-frame clones and lacks some. Seen here are tens of thousands of clones, about 89% observed once, and the top ten hold about 1.5%. The V gene's germline CDR1 is MNHNY and CDR2 SVGAGI (reference sequence). Trimming at V came to 0 bases and at J to 6 bases, leaving 5 bases not matched to a gene. The CDR3 has 16 residues. Note on this clone: Antigen specificity is unknown.

The receptor was isolated from a woman between 18 and 29 years old in good health and CMV-seronegative. This sequence joins TRBV6-6 and TRBJ2-1; 10 nucleotides agree with TRBD2. Sequenced: PBMCs. The CDR3, as DNA: TGTGCCAGCAGTTACTCCGTTCTAGCGGGAGCCAATGAGCAGTTCTTC. Encoded protein: CASSYSVLAGANEQFF.